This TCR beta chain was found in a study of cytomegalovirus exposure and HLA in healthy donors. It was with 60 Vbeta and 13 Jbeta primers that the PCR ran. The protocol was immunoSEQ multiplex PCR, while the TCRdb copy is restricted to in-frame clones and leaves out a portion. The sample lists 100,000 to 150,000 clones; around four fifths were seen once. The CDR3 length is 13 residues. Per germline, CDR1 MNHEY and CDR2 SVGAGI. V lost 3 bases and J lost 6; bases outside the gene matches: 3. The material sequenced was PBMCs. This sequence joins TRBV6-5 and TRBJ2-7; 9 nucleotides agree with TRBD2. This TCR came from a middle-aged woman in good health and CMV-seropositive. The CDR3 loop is CASSYAGGSEQYF. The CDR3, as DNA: TGTGCCAGCAGTTATGCGGGAGGGTCCGAGCAGTACTTC.